This TCR beta chain is drawn from a study of cytomegalovirus exposure and HLA in healthy donors. Amplification used 60 Vbeta primers and 13 Jbeta primers. Clones were sequenced by immunoSEQ multiplex PCR, and TCRdb holds only the in-frame ones, with some missing. The data hold 150,000 to 200,000 clones, with around four fifths observed a single time. Concerning this clone: Its specificity is unknown.

Study-wide findings and caveats: Later analysis associated a missense DCLRE1C variant with TCR beta V- and J-gene trimming. In a later analysis, at a false discovery rate of 0.05, approximately 16,000 TCR beta sequences matched HLA alleles. Presence/absence analyses assumed roughly uniform sequencing depth across donors, which may not hold.

Unmatched junction bases numbered 6, after V lost 6 bases and J lost 1 base. Germline V gene lookup returns CDR1 MNHEY and CDR2 SMNVEV (reference sequence). The length of the CDR3 is 14 residues. Sequenced: PBMCs. This sequence was found in a male donor in good health and CMV-seropositive. The chain couples TRBV27 to TRBJ2-7; 7 bases line up with TRBD1. Here the CDR3 DNA reads TGTGCCAGCAGCCTGAGGGGACAGTCCTACGAGCAGTACTTC. It yields the protein CASSLRGQSYEQYF.